Shown below are 20 T cell receptor beta chains from a single sample sequenced in a study of shared clonotypes between healthy human individuals. Clones were read by immunoSEQ multiplex PCR, and TCRdb kept only the in-frame ones, dropping some. The sample contains a few million clones, approximately 93% of which appear only once. The specimen sequenced was naive CD4+ T cells from PBMCs. Subset meaning: CD45RA+ positively selected. The receptors stem from a young man in good health. Some clones in this sample may be carry-over from other donors' samples.

This clone was recorded once. The gene calls are TRBV7-9 and TRBJ2-7; 7 nucleotides match TRBD2. Germline CDR1 SEHNR, CDR2 FQNEAQ (reference sequence). This CDR3 is built from 14 residues. The J segment lost 3 bases and the V segment lost 5 bases, leaving 7 bases of the junction unmatched. The CDR3: CASSLGGDLYEQYF. The CDR3, as DNA: TGTGCCAGCAGCCTGGGGGGGGACCTCTACGAGCAGTACTTC.

This chain uses TRBV30 with TRBJ2-1; 7 bases align to TRBD2. Germline CDR1 GTSNPN, CDR2 SVGIG (reference sequence). J lost 8 bases, V lost 2 bases, and 6 bases had no gene match. The CDR3 has 13 amino acids. The CDR3 DNA reads TGTGCCTGGAGTAGAGGGACTACAGATGAGCAGTTCTTC. Translating gives CAWSRGTTDEQFF.

The genes are TRBV19 and TRBJ2-1; TRBD2 might be the D (6 bases). Trimming left V 4 bases short and J 2 bases short, with 9 bases between. In germline, CDR1 is LNHDA, CDR2 SQIVND (reference sequence). CDR3 size: 14 residues. The CDR3 bases are TGTGCCAGTAGTAGCGTAGCGGCCTACAATGAGCAGTTCTTC. Translating it yields CASSSVAAYNEQFF.

The V gene is TRBV7-7, the J gene TRBJ2-1, with 9 bases fitting TRBD1. CDR3 size: 16 residues. Per the germline V gene, CDR1 is SSHAT and CDR2 is FNYEAQ (reference sequence). The V gene end was trimmed by 1 base and the J gene end by 5 bases; junction bases not matched to a gene: 6. CDR3 in amino acids: CASSLGGGQGNNEQFF. For the CDR3, the DNA is TGTGCCAGCAGCTTAGGTGGGGGACAGGGTAACAATGAGCAGTTCTTC. Together with reference TRBV7-7 and TRBJ2-1, the CDR3 gives the full variable domain: GAGVSQSPRYKVTKRGQDVTLRCDPISSHATLYWYQQALGQGPEFLTYFNYEAQPDKSGLPSDRFSAERPEGSISTLTIQRTEQRDSAMYRCASSLGGGQGNNEQFFGPGTRLTVL.

The gene calls are TRBV18 and TRBJ2-7, with D perhaps assigned TRBD1 or TRBD2 (5 bases each). V dropped 3 bases and J dropped 5 bases, with 11 bases sitting between them. CDR1 is KGHSH, CDR2 LQKENI, per germline. The CDR3 sequence is 13 residues long. CDR3 DNA: TGTGCCAGCTCACCGGCAGGGACCAACGAGCAGTACTTC. It specifies CASSPAGTNEQYF.

The chain has TRBV6-5 and TRBJ2-5; D is possibly TRBD1 (6 bases). The J call could be wrong; TRBJ2-7 is a better fit for the DNA end. Germline values: CDR1 MNHEY, CDR2 SVGAGI. The CDR3 is 13 amino acids. CDR3 DNA sequence: TGTGCCAGCGGCGGCACAGGGTGGGACGAGCAGTACTTC. It yields the protein CASGGTGWDEQYF.

The chain combines TRBV2 with TRBJ2-7; no firm D call. Germline V CDR1 and CDR2: SNHLY, FYNNEI. CDR3 length equals 15 residues. Trimming left V 6 bases short and J 0 bases short, with 15 bases between. The CDR3 region is CASRGPGKGSYEQYF. DNA of the CDR3: TGTGCCAGCAGGGGCCCCGGCAAGGGCTCCTACGAGCAGTACTTC.

V usage is TRBV28 and J usage is TRBJ2-7; TRBD2 matches at 10 bases. Germline assignment: CDR1 MDHEN and CDR2 SYDVKM. The V and J ends lost 3 bases and 5 bases, in that order; junction bases with no gene match: 4. This CDR3 spans 14 amino acids. CDR3 protein: CASSFLAGGDEQYF. CDR3 coding DNA: TGTGCCAGCAGTTTTTTAGCGGGAGGTGACGAGCAGTACTTC.

The chain joins TRBV6-5 to TRBJ2-7; the D call may be TRBD1 or TRBD2 (5 bases each). The CDR3 is made up of 15 amino acids. Per the germline V gene, CDR1 is MNHEY and CDR2 is SVGAGI. V lost 2 bases and J 2 bases, leaving 13 bases between the germline ends. The CDR3 is CASSYVLGPTYEQYF. CDR3 sequence (DNA): TGTGCCAGCAGTTACGTTCTGGGACCTACCTACGAGCAGTACTTC.

The chain couples TRBV30 to TRBJ2-5; D is uncertain. The CDR3 covers 13 residues. Germline lookup yields CDR1 GTSNPN and CDR2 SVGIG (reference sequence). The germline V and J ends were trimmed by 1 base and 0 bases, with 6 bases remaining between them. The CDR3 reads CAWSAQYQETQYF. Written as DNA, the CDR3 is TGTGCCTGGAGTGCTCAGTACCAAGAGACCCAGTACTTC.

The chain is built from TRBV28 and TRBJ2-7; a possible D gene is TRBD1 (6 bases). Per the germline V gene, CDR1 is MDHEN and CDR2 is SYDVKM. V lost 8 bases, J lost 4 bases, and 21 bases lay in between. CDR3 size: 15 residues. Here the CDR3 reads CASLTTGTPRYEQYF. Here the CDR3 DNA reads TGTGCCAGCCTAACAACCGGGACACCGCGATACGAGCAGTACTTC.

The genes are TRBV10-2 and TRBJ2-7; D is unresolved. The CDR3 consists of 13 residues. Germline assignment: CDR1 WSHSY and CDR2 SAAADI. Trimming cost V 2 bases and J 10 bases, with 15 bases left between them. The CDR3 coding sequence is TGCGCCAGCAGTGAGGAAAAGGGAAGAAAACAGTACTTC. The encoded protein is CASSEEKGRKQYF.

The chain employs TRBV7-9 and TRBJ2-1; perhaps D is TRBD1 or TRBD2 (5 bases each). The germline V gene encodes CDR1 SEHNR and CDR2 FQNEAQ (reference sequence). The V and J ends lost 5 bases and 3 bases respectively, with 20 bases between them. CDR3 length: 17 residues. CDR3: CASSPGASKIFYNEQFF. The DNA for the CDR3 is TGTGCCAGCAGCCCCGGGGCTTCCAAAATTTTCTACAATGAGCAGTTCTTC. Together with reference TRBV7-9 and TRBJ2-1, the CDR3 gives the full variable domain: DTGVSQNPRHKITKRGQNVTFRCDPISEHNRLYWYRQTLGQGPEFLTYFQNEAQLEKSRLLSDRFSAERPKGSFSTLEIQRTEQGDSAMYLCASSPGASKIFYNEQFFGPGTRLTVL.

The rearrangement joins TRBV5-1 to TRBJ2-7, with a tentative D call TRBD2 (6 bases). The CDR3 covers 14 residues. V was pared by 3 bases and J by 0 bases, with 10 bases between. Germline values: CDR1 SGHRS, CDR2 YFSETQ. The CDR3 bases are TGCGCCAGCAGCTCCATCGGGAGCTCCTACGAGCAGTACTTC. The encoded protein is CASSSIGSSYEQYF.

J is TRBJ2-7 and V is TRBV6-1; 7 bases line up with TRBD2. In germline, CDR1 is MNHNS, CDR2 SASEGT. V shed 1 base, J shed 2 bases, and the junction held 5 bases outside the gene matches. CDR3 size: 15 residues. In DNA, the CDR3 is TGTGCCAGCAGTGAAGGGGCGCGGGAGACCTACGAGCAGTACTTC. This codes for CASSEGARETYEQYF.

The CDR3: CASSPSTPNYGYTF. The CDR3 DNA follows: TGTGCCAGCTCACCCTCGACACCCAACTATGGCTACACCTTC. This rearrangement joins TRBV18 to TRBJ1-2, with D unclear. Trimming removed 3 bases at V and 2 bases at J, with 10 bases between. Germline loops: CDR1 KGHSH, CDR2 LQKENI. There are 14 residues in the CDR3. The whole variable domain, remainder taken from reference TRBV18 and TRBJ1-2, is NAGVMQNPRHLVRRRGQEARLRCSPMKGHSHVYWYRQLPEEGLKFMVYLQKENIIDESGMPKERFSAEFPKEGPSILRIQQVVRGDSAAYFCASSPSTPNYGYTFGSGTRLTVV.

This chain's CDR3 is CASSLGTGSRELFF. The CDR3 region has the DNA TGTGCCAGCAGCCTTGGGACGGGGAGCAGGGAGCTGTTTTTT. The gene calls are TRBV7-3 and TRBJ2-2; either TRBD1 or TRBD2 may fit D (5 bases each). The germline V and J ends were trimmed by 5 bases and 9 bases, with 16 bases remaining between them. The CDR3 covers 14 residues. Germline lookup yields CDR1 SGHTA and CDR2 FQGTGA.

The genes are TRBV28 and TRBJ2-7; D may be TRBD2 (5 bases). CDR1 MDHEN and CDR2 SYDVKM come from the germline V gene. CDR3 size: 14 residues. The V end was cut by 3 bases, the J end by 3 bases, with 12 bases between. CDR3 amino acids: CASSFFERFYEQYF. In DNA, the CDR3 is TGTGCCAGCAGTTTTTTCGAGCGGTTCTACGAGCAGTACTTC.

A few counts support this clone. This rearrangement joins TRBV5-4 to TRBJ1-1; D gene ambiguous. The germline V gene has CDR1 SGHNT and CDR2 YYREEE (reference sequence). The CDR3 totals 13 residues. The V gene lost 0 bases and the J gene lost 2 bases, with 5 bases spanning the gap. The CDR3 DNA sequence: TGTGCCAGCAGCTTGGTGAGTAACACTGAAGCTTTCTTT. Translated, it gives CASSLVSNTEAFF. The full variable domain, completed using reference TRBV5-4 and TRBJ1-1, is ETGVTQSPTHLIKTRGQQVTLRCSSQSGHNTVSWYQQALGQGPQFIFQYYREEENGRGNFPPRFSGLQFPNYSSELNVNALELDDSALYLCASSLVSNTEAFFGQGTRLTVV.

This clone was recorded once. The chain is built from TRBV7-8 and TRBJ2-1; TRBD2 matches at 7 bases. The trim removed 5 bases at V and 0 bases at J, leaving 7 bases unmatched. CDR3 size: 16 residues. Per germline, CDR1 SGHVS and CDR2 FQNEAQ. Here the CDR3 DNA reads TGTGCCAGCAGCGCCCAACTAGCGAGCTCCTACAATGAGCAGTTCTTC. This sequence encodes CASSAQLASSYNEQFF.